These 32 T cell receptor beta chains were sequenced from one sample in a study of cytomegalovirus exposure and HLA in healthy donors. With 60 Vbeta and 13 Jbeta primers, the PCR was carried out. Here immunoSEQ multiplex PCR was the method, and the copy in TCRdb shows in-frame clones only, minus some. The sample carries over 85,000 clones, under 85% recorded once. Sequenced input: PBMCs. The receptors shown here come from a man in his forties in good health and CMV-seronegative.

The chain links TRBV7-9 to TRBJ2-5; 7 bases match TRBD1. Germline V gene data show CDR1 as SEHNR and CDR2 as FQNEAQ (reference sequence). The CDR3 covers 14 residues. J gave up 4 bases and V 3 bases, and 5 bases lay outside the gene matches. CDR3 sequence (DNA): TGTGCCAGCAGCTTCCCGACAGGGTCAGAGACCCAGTACTTC. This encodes CASSFPTGSETQYF.

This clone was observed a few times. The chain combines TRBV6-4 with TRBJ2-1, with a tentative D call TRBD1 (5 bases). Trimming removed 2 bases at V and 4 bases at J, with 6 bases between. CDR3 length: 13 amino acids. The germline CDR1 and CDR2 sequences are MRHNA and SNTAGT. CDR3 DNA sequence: TGTGCCAGCAGTGACCAGGGTTACAATGAGCAGTTCTTC. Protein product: CASSDQGYNEQFF.

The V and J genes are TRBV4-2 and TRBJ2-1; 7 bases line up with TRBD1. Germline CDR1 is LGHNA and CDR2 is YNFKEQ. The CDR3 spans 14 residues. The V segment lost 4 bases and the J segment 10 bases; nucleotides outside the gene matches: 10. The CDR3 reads CASSRDRVSYEQFF. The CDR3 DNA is TGTGCCAGCAGCCGCGACAGGGTTTCATACGAGCAGTTCTTC.

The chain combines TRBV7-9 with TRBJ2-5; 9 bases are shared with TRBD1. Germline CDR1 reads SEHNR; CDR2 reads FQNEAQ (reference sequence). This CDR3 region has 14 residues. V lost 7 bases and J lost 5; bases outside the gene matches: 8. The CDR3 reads CASILQGAFETQYF. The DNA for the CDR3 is TGTGCCAGCATCCTACAGGGGGCTTTTGAGACCCAGTACTTC.

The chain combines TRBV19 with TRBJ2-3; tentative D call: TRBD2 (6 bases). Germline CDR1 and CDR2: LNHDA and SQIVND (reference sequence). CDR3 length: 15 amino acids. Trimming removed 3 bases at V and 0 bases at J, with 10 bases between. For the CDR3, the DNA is TGTGCCAGTAGTATTAGCGGCAGGAGCACAGATACGCAGTATTTT. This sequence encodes CASSISGRSTDTQYF.

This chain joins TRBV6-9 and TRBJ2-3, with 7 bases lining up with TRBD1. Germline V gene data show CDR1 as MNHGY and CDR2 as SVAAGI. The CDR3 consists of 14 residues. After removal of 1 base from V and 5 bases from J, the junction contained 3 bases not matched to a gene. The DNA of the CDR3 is TGTGCCAGCAGTTATTTGCCAGGGGGAGATACGCAGTATTTT. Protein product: CASSYLPGGDTQYF.

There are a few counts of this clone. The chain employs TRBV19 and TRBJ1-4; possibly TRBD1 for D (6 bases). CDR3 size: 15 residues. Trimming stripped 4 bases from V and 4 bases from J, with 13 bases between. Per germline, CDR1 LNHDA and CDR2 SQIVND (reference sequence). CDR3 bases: TGTGCCAGTAGTACGTTGGACAGCAATAATGAAAAACTGTTTTTT. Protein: CASSTLDSNNEKLFF.

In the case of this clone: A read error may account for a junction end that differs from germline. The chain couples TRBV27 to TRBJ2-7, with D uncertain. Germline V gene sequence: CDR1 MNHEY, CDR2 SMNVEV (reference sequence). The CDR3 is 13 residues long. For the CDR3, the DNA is TGTGCCAGCAGTTTATCCAAGAGGCGCGAGCAGCACTTC. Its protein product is CASSLSKRREQHF.

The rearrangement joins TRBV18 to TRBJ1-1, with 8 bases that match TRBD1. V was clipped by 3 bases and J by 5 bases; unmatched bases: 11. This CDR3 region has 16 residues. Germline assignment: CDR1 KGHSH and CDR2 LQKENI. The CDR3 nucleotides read TGTGCCAGCTCACCGTTTGGGAAACAGGGGGTTACTGAAGCTTTCTTT. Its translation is CASSPFGKQGVTEAFF.

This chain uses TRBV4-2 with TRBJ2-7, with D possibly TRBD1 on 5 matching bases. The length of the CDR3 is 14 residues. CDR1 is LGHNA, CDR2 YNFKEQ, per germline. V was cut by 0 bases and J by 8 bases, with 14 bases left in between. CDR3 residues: CASSQEGQYPQQYF. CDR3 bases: TGTGCCAGCAGCCAAGAGGGGCAGTACCCCCAGCAGTACTTC.

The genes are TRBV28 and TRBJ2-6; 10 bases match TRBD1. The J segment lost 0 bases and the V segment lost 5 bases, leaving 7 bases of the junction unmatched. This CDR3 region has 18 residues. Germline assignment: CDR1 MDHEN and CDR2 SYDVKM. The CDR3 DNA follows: TGTGCCAGCAGTCGACAGGGGGCGACCTCCTCTGGGGCCAACGTCCTGACTTTC. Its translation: CASSRQGATSSGANVLTF.

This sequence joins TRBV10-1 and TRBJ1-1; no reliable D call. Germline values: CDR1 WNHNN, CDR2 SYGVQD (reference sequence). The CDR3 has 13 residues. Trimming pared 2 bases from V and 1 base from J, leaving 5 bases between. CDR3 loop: CASSENTNTEAFF. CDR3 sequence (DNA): TGCGCCAGCAGTGAGAACACGAACACTGAAGCTTTCTTT.

The CDR3 loop is CASSLRDRVRTEAFF. In DNA, the CDR3 is TGTGCCAGCAGCTTAAGGGACAGGGTAAGGACTGAAGCTTTCTTT. V usage is TRBV7-9 and J usage is TRBJ1-1; 9 bases line up with TRBD1. The trim removed 2 bases at V and 5 bases at J, leaving 6 bases unmatched. This CDR3 contains 15 residues. From germline, CDR1 is SEHNR and CDR2 FQNEAQ (reference sequence).

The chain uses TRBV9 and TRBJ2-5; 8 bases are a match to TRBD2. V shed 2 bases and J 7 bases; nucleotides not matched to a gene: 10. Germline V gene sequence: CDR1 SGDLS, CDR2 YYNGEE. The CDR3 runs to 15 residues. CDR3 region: CASSVGLAGRGTQYF. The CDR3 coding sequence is TGTGCCAGCAGCGTCGGACTAGCAGGTCGGGGGACCCAGTACTTC.

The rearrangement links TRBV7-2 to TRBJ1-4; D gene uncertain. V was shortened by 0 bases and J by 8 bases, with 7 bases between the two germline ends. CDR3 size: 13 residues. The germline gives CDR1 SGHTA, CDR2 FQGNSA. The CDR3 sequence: CASSLAQSEKLFF. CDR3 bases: TGTGCCAGCAGCTTAGCGCAGTCCGAAAAACTGTTTTTT. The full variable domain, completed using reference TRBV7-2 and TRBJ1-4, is GAGVSQSPSNKVTEKGKDVELRCDPISGHTALYWYRQSLGQGLEFLIYFQGNSAPDKSGLPSDRFSAERTGGSVSTLTIQRTQQEDSAVYLCASSLAQSEKLFFGSGTQLSVL.

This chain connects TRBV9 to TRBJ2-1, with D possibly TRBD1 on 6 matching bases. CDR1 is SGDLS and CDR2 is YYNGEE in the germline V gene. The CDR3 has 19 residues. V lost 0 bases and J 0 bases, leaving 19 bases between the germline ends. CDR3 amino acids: CASSVGRTNRVSSYNEQFF. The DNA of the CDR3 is TGTGCCAGCAGCGTAGGACGTACAAACAGGGTGAGCTCCTACAATGAGCAGTTCTTC.

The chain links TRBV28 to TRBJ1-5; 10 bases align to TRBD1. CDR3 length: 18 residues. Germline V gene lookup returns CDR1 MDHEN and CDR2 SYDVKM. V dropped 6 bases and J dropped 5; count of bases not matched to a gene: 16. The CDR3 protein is CASSSILGGQGQDQPQHF. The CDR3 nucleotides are TGTGCCAGCAGCAGTATTCTCGGGGGACAGGGGCAGGATCAGCCCCAGCATTTT. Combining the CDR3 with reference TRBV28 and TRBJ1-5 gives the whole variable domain DVKVTQSSRYLVKRTGEKVFLECVQDMDHENMFWYRQDPGLGLRLIYFSYDVKMKEKGDIPEGYSVSREKKERFSLILESASTNQTSMYLCASSSILGGQGQDQPQHFGDGTRLSIL.

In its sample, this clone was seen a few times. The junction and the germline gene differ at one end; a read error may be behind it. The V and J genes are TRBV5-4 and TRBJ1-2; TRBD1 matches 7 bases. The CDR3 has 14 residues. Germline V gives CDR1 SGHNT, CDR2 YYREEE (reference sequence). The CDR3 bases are TGTGCCAGCAGTTTGGGGCAGGGGGTCTATGGCTACACCTTC. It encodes CASSLGQGVYGYTF.

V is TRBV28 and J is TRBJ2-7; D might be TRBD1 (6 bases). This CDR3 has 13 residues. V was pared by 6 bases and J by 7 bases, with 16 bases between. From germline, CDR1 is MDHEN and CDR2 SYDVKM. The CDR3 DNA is TGTGCCAGCAGCTCGGACAGCTCCTGGGAGCAGTACTTC. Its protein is CASSSDSSWEQYF.

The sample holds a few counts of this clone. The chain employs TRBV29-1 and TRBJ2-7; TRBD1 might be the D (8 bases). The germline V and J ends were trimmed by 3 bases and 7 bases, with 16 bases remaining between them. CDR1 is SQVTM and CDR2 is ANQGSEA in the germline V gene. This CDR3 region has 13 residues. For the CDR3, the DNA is TGCAGCGTTGATCAGGGGGCAGCGGGAGAGCAGTACTTC. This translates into CSVDQGAAGEQYF.

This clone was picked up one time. This CDR3 is CASSASGGGYTGELFF. DNA for the CDR3: TGTGCCAGCAGCGCCTCGGGGGGCGGGTACACCGGGGAGCTGTTTTTT. The chain couples TRBV9 to TRBJ2-2, with D possibly TRBD2 on 7 matching bases. V shed 3 bases and J shed 3 bases, with 15 bases lying between them. Germline loops: CDR1 SGDLS, CDR2 YYNGEE. The CDR3 covers 16 residues.

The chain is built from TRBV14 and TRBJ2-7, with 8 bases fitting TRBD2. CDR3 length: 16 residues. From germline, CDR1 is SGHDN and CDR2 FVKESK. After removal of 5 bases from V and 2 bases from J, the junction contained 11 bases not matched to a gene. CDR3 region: CASSTRPGRGTYEQYF. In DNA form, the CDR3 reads TGTGCCAGCAGCACAAGACCCGGGAGGGGTACCTACGAGCAGTACTTC.

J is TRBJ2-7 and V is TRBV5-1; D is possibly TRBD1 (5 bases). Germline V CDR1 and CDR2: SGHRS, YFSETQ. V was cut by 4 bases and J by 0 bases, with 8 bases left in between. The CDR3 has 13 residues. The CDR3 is CASSTGPSYEQYF. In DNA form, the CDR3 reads TGCGCCAGCAGCACAGGACCCTCCTACGAGCAGTACTTC. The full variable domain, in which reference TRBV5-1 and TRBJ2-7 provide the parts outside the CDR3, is KAGVTQTPRYLIKTRGQQVTLSCSPISGHRSVSWYQQTPGQGLQFLFEYFSETQRNKGNFPGRFSGRQFSNSRSEMNVSTLELGDSALYLCASSTGPSYEQYFGPGTRLTVT.

In DNA, the CDR3 is TGTGCCAGCAGCCCCATCCAGGGCGTTTACGAGCAGTACTTC. Amino acid sequence: CASSPIQGVYEQYF. The V gene is TRBV5-5, the J gene TRBJ2-7; TRBD1 is a possible D gene (5 bases). Germline-derived CDR1 and CDR2 are SGHKS and YYEKEE (reference sequence). The ends were cut back, 4 bases at V and 4 bases at J, with 15 bases in the middle. The CDR3 runs 14 residues.

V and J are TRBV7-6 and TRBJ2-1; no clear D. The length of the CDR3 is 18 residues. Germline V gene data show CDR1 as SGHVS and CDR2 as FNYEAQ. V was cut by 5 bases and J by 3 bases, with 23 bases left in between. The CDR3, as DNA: TGTGCCAGCAGCGAGAACCCCCCAAGAGGCAGCCTCTACAATGAGCAGTTCTTC. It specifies CASSENPPRGSLYNEQFF.

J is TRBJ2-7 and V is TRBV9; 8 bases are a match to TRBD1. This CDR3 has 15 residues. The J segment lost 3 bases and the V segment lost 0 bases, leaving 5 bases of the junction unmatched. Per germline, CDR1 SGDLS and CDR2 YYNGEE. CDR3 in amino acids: CASSVGTGPSYEQYF. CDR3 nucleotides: TGTGCCAGCAGCGTAGGGACAGGGCCTAGCTACGAGCAGTACTTC. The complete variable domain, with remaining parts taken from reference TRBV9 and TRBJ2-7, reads DSGVTQTPKHLITATGQRVTLRCSPRSGDLSVYWYQQSLDQGLQFLIQYYNGEERAKGNILERFSAQQFPDLHSELNLSSLELGDSALYFCASSVGTGPSYEQYFGPGTRLTVT.

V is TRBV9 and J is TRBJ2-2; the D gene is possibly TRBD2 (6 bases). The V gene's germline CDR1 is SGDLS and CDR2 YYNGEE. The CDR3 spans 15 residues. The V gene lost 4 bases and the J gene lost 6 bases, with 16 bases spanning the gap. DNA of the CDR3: TGTGCCAGCAGCCTAGGCGCTAGGAGGGCCGGGGAGCTGTTTTTT. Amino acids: CASSLGARRAGELFF.

The CDR3 region has the DNA TGCGCCAGCAGCCGGAACCCGGTAGCACCGAACACTGAAGCTTTCTTT. This encodes CASSRNPVAPNTEAFF. The chain combines TRBV4-1 with TRBJ1-1; D not certain. Looked up from germline, CDR1 is MGHRA and CDR2 is YSYEKL. Trimming pared 4 bases from V and 1 base from J, leaving 16 bases between. The length of the CDR3 is 16 residues.

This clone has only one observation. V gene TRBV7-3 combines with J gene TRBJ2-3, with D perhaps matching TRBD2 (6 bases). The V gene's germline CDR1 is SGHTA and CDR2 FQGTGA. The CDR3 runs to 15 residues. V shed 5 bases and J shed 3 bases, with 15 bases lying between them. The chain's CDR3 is CASSPQGLSTDTQYF. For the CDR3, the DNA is TGTGCCAGCAGCCCCCAGGGACTTTCTACAGATACGCAGTATTTT.

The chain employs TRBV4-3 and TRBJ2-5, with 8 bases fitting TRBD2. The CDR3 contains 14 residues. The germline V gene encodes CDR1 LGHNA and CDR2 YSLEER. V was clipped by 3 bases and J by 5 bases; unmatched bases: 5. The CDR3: CASSHSGGYETQYF. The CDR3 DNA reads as TGCGCCAGCAGCCACAGCGGGGGTTACGAGACCCAGTACTTC.

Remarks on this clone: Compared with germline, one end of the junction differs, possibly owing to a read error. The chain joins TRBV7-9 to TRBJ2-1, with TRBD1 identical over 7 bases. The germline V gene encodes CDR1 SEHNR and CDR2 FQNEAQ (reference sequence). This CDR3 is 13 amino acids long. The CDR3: CSSSTRGLHEQFF. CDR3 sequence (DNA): TGTTCCAGCAGCACAAGGGGGCTTCATGAGCAGTTCTTC.

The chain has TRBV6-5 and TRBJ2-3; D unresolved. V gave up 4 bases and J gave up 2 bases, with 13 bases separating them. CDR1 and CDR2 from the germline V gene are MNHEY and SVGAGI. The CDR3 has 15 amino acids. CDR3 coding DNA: TGTGCCAGCAGTTTATCTAGAACCTACACAGATACGCAGTATTTT. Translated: CASSLSRTYTDTQYF.